This T cell receptor (beta chain) stems from a study of identical twins listed by TCRdb under 2016. With respect to the entire study: TCR alpha and beta repertoires from monozygotic twins, unrelated adults of various ages and cord blood were deep-sequenced to test whether fetal clonotypes persist. To rule out contamination, replicate twin experiments were performed at different times with different library preparation protocols.

There are a few counts of this clonotype. It lacks a known antigen. Base qualities are not provided; no much larger clone lies one nucleotide away. The library came from 5' RACE. The run used an Illumina HiSeq 2000. A universal primer binding site was introduced by template switching, and a unique molecular identifier was present in the final cDNA, enabling accurate counting of TCR cDNA molecules. First-strand cDNA for TCR alpha and beta chains was synthesized from specific primers in the conserved constant-segment region. Each cDNA library was double barcoded, with a SMART-Mk sample barcode plus Illumina barcodes, to control for contamination. TruSeq adapter sequences and Illumina sample barcodes were added in two successive PCR steps. The TCR alpha and beta cDNA libraries were sequenced on the Illumina HiSeq platform using custom primers. Per the source publication's procedure: Unique molecular identifiers were extracted from raw reads with MiGEC, and CDR3 positions were determined with MiXCR. Recombination models were inferred per individual with the repgenHMM and IGoR tools using an EM algorithm. Shared clonotypes were analyzed with the tcR package in R, and sharing was normalized by the product of cloneset sizes. Out-of-frame nonproductive sequences were analyzed to study raw recombination free of thymic and clonal selection effects. Using fastp at Q25 and MiXCR, TCRdb reprocessed the public reads and kept productive beta chains. Under each unique CDR3 protein, matching rows form one entry showing the most common genes and DNA. The V and J calls reflect TCRdb's pipeline rather than the authors' work. For this sample there are 500,000 to 650,000 distinct CDR3 sequences; under 8.5% appear just once. 1.5% to 2% of the sample comes from the top ten.

Every donor was a healthy Caucasian. Three pairs of female monozygotic twins, all aged roughly 18 to 29 years, were included in the twin cohort. Peripheral blood mononuclear cells were used as the source from which RNA for TCR libraries was isolated. Overall study outcomes, separate from this receptor: In monozygotic twins, out-of-frame TCR alpha sharing was systematically underestimated by recombination models, although the models agreed with sharing between unrelated individuals. Because the same donors could not be followed over many years, the conclusions depended on cross-sectional statistical analysis. The excess sharing between twins in beta out-of-frame sequences was weaker because fewer shared sequences reduced the signal-to-noise ratio. Invariant T cells such as MAIT and iNKT could partly confound zero-insertion analyses, though diverse VJ usage argued against this for most clonotypes. Compared with coincidental sharing between unrelated individuals, out-of-frame TCR alpha sequences shared between twins showed an excess of sequences with low generation probability. Fewer insertions were carried by abundant cord blood beta clonotypes; a weaker similar trend was observed in young adult naive repertoires, while no such trend was observed in memory repertoires.

V is pruned by 3 bases and J by 2 bases, leaving 6 bases of the junction without a gene match. Spanning cysteine to phenylalanine, the CDR3 consists of 15 amino acids. CDR3 DNA only is kept here, 45 bases in frame from base 1. CDR1 MDHEN and CDR2 SYDVKM were looked up in the germline V gene. The same specimen was also included in a second study, on yellow fever vaccine responses in identical twins. The second study reports: According to the authors, the vaccine-induced T cell response in identical twins seemed to be partly convergent and partly specific to each individual. In the study, vaccine-responding T cell clones were precisely tracked in identical twins.

Here the chain combines TRBV28 and TRBJ2-7; 8 central nucleotides agree with TRBD1. The clonotype originates from a woman aged 18-29 years in good health. The sample taken for sequencing was PBMCs. The CDR3 reads CASSLGDRPPYEQYF. The nucleotide sequence reads TGTGCCAGCAGTTTGGGGGACAGGCCGCCCTACGAGCAGTACTTC.